Following are 14 T cell receptor beta chains from one sample sequenced in a study of OX40 agonist ivuxolimab in advanced cancers. Method: immunoSEQ multiplex PCR; TCRdb's copy keeps in-frame clones and lacks some. The sample lists around 50,000 clones, about 89% occurring once. The sequencing here drew on CD4+ or CD8+ T cells sorted from blood, taken in a trial of the OX40 agonist ivuxolimab. These receptors were collected from an adult with an advanced solid tumor such as melanoma, head and neck, liver or kidney cancer.

The gene calls are TRBV5-1 and TRBJ1-6; a possible D gene is TRBD1 (6 bases). V was pared by 0 bases and J by 7 bases, with 17 bases between. The CDR3 contains 17 residues. Germline assignment: CDR1 SGHRS and CDR2 YFSETQ. The CDR3 DNA reads as TGCGCCAGCAGCTTGGACCCCCAGGGGCAGAGGAATTCACCCCTCCACTTT. This sequence encodes CASSLDPQGQRNSPLHF.

This chain links TRBV5-5 with TRBJ1-5; tentative D call: TRBD1 (5 bases). Trimming took off 4 bases at V and 0 bases at J, with 11 bases between the two ends. The CDR3 totals 15 residues. Germline assignment: CDR1 SGHKS and CDR2 YYEKEE (reference sequence). The CDR3, as DNA: TGTGCCAGCAGCGGAGGGGTTTTTAGCAATCAGCCCCAGCATTTT. Protein sequence: CASSGGVFSNQPQHF.

The V gene is TRBV6-1, the J gene TRBJ2-5; no clear D gene. CDR3 length equals 13 residues. Germline CDR1 MNHNS, CDR2 SASEGT. Trimming took 3 bases from V and 5 from J, leaving 10 bases between them. CDR3 DNA: TGTGCCAGCAGTGAGGTACTACGGGAGACCCAGTACTTC. Amino acid sequence: CASSEVLRETQYF.

The chain recombines TRBV6-1 with TRBJ1-5; 7 positions agree with TRBD1. The CDR3 is made up of 15 amino acids. The germline CDR1 and CDR2 sequences are MNHNS and SASEGT. V trimming: 5 bases; J trimming: 2 bases; junction bases outside the gene matches: 6. CDR3 DNA sequence: TGTGCCAGCAGTCCCCACAGGGGAGGCAATCAGCCCCAGCATTTT. Translating it yields CASSPHRGGNQPQHF.

This chain uses TRBV29-1 with TRBJ2-7; TRBD1 matches at 11 bases. Germline V gene sequence: CDR1 SQVTM, CDR2 ANQGSEA. CDR3 length: 14 residues. Trimming at V came to 4 bases and at J to 3 bases, leaving 5 bases not matched to a gene. The chain's CDR3 is CSVVRDRGGYEQYF. The CDR3 coding sequence is TGCAGCGTTGTCCGGGACAGGGGGGGCTACGAGCAGTACTTC.

V usage is TRBV4-1 and J usage is TRBJ2-6, with a possible D match to TRBD2 (6 bases). This CDR3 contains 17 residues. Germline CDR1 is MGHRA and CDR2 is YSYEKL. The V and J ends lost 0 bases and 2 bases respectively, with 11 bases between them. Here the CDR3 reads CASSQDGSGAGANVLTF. In nucleotides, the CDR3 is TGCGCCAGCAGCCAAGATGGCTCGGGGGCTGGGGCCAACGTCCTGACTTTC.

The chain joins TRBV7-9 to TRBJ2-7; D is unresolved. V lost 5 bases to trimming and J lost 2 bases, with 16 bases between them. The CDR3 sequence is 15 residues long. The germline V gene encodes CDR1 SEHNR and CDR2 FQNEAQ (reference sequence). CDR3 amino acids: CASSPPNGLTYEQYF. The CDR3 DNA sequence: TGTGCCAGCAGCCCGCCAAACGGATTAACCTACGAGCAGTACTTC.

V and J are TRBV9 and TRBJ1-1; 10 bases agree with TRBD1. CDR1 and CDR2 (germline): SGDLS, YYNGEE. This CDR3 spans 15 amino acids. The V segment lost 1 base and the J segment 3 bases; nucleotides outside the gene matches: 3. The CDR3 nucleotides read TGTGCCAGCAGCGTAATAGGACAGGGGGACACTGAAGCTTTCTTT. Translated, it gives CASSVIGQGDTEAFF.

The V and J genes are TRBV5-1 and TRBJ2-2; the D is unclear. CDR1 SGHRS and CDR2 YFSETQ come from the germline V gene. V was pared by 0 bases and J by 0 bases, with 3 bases between. The CDR3 is made up of 14 amino acids. CDR3 DNA: TGCGCCAGCAGCTTGGCGGCGAACACCGGGGAGCTGTTTTTT. This codes for CASSLAANTGELFF.

This chain connects TRBV11-2 to TRBJ2-3; a weak D match, TRBD2 (7 bases). CDR1 is SGHAT and CDR2 is FQNNGV in the germline V gene. The CDR3 sequence is 18 residues long. Trimming took off 1 base at V and 2 bases at J, with 19 bases between the two ends. The DNA for the CDR3 is TGTGCCAGCAGCTTAGTAGCGCGGGGGCGAGGGATCACAGATACGCAGTATTTT. Its protein product is CASSLVARGRGITDTQYF.

This clone has just a few counts. The chain is built from TRBV2 and TRBJ2-1; 8 nucleotides match TRBD2. Per the germline V gene, CDR1 is SNHLY and CDR2 is FYNNEI. The CDR3 runs to 14 residues. V dropped 6 bases and J dropped 3; count of bases not matched to a gene: 4. In DNA, the CDR3 is TGTGCCAGCAGGCCGGGGGGGCTCTACAATGAGCAGTTCTTC. This sequence encodes CASRPGGLYNEQFF.

CDR3 sequence (DNA): TGTGCCAGCAGCTTAAAAAAGGCTAACTATGGCTACACCTTC. This codes for CASSLKKANYGYTF. The chain couples TRBV5-4 to TRBJ1-2; D gene ambiguous. Germline CDR1 and CDR2: SGHNT and YYREEE (reference sequence). The CDR3 has 14 residues. The V and J ends lost 2 bases and 0 bases respectively, with 8 bases between them.

A word on this clone: The sample contains more than one DNA sequence encoding this CDR3. V usage is TRBV11-2 and J usage is TRBJ2-7, with D unclear. The germline V and J ends were trimmed by 8 bases and 4 bases, with 12 bases remaining between them. The germline V gene encodes CDR1 SGHAT and CDR2 FQNNGV. The CDR3 has 12 residues. DNA for the CDR3: TGTGCCAGCTCTCCCGGTGGATACGAGCAGTACTTC. Translation: CASSPGGYEQYF.

The chain joins TRBV27 to TRBJ1-6; D is ambiguous. Germline V gene data show CDR1 as MNHEY and CDR2 as SMNVEV (reference sequence). The length of the CDR3 is 17 residues. V was clipped by 3 bases and J by 7 bases, with 19 bases between them. The CDR3 sequence: CASSFDVSPRGNSPLHF. CDR3 nucleotides: TGTGCCAGCAGTTTCGATGTGAGCCCGAGAGGAAATTCACCCCTCCACTTT.